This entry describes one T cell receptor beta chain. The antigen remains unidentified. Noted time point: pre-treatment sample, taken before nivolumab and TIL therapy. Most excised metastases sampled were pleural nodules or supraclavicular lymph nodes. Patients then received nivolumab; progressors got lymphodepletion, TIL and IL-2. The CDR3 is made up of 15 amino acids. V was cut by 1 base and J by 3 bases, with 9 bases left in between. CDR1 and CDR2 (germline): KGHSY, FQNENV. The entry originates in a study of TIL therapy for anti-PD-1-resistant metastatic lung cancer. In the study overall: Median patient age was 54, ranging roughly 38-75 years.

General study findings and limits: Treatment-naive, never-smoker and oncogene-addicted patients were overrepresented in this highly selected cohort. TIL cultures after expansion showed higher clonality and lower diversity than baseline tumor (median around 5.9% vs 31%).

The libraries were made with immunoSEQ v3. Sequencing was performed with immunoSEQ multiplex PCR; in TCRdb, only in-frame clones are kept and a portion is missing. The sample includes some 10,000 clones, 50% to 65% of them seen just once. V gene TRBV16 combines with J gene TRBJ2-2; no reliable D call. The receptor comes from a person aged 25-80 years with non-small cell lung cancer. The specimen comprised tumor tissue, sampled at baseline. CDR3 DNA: TGTGCCAGCAGCCAATTGTCGGTTTACACCGGGGAGCTGTTTTTT. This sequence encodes CASSQLSVYTGELFF.